These T cell receptor beta chains were read from a single sample in a study of T cell responses to AZD1222 COVID-19 vaccine. Repertoires were generated with immunoSEQ multiplex PCR, while TCRdb's copy carries only in-frame clones and drops some. Of some 100,000 clones in the sample, roughly 84% were seen once. This specimen consisted of peripheral blood, obtained on day 0 of AZD1222 vaccination. The receptors derive from an adult in good health. The CDR3 runs from the conserved cysteine through the conserved F or W. Each record gives: D gene, J gene, V gene, clone size, CDR3 DNA, CDR3 protein. The D gene is left open where the match is weak. Size tells how often a clone was seen (once, few, many) or the class of an expanded clone, and some rows leave it out.

>.|TRBJ2-2|TRBV24-1|.
TGTGCCACCAGTGTTAGGACCGGGGAGCTGTTTTTT
CATSVRTGELFF
>TRBD1|TRBJ2-3|TRBV24-1|.
TGTGCCACCAGTGACCCGGGACAGATTACAGATACGCAGTATTTT
CATSDPGQITDTQYF
>.|TRBJ1-4|TRBV19|.
TGTGCCAGTAGTAGCCGGTTTGCAACTAATGAAAAACTGTTTTTT
CASSSRFATNEKLFF
>.|TRBJ1-5|TRBV18|.
TGTGCCAGCTCACCTCAAAGGGATCAGCCCCAGCATTTT
CASSPQRDQPQHF
>TRBD1|TRBJ2-1|TRBV5-1|.
TGCGCCAGCAGCTTGAGGGACAGCAAGCAGTTCTTC
CASSLRDSKQFF
>.|TRBJ1-3|TRBV5-1|few
TGCGCCAGCAGCTTGGGATCAGGGGGAAACACCATATATTTT
CASSLGSGGNTIYF
>.|TRBJ1-1|TRBV7-3|few
TGTGCCAGCAGCCCCGGGACGCTGAACACTGAAGCTTTCTTT
CASSPGTLNTEAFF
>TRBD2|TRBJ2-3|TRBV9|.
TGTGCCAGCAGCGCGACCGGGACTAGCGGGATGACAGATACGCAGTATTTT
CASSATGTSGMTDTQYF
>TRBD1|TRBJ1-2|TRBV19|.
TGTGCCAGTAGTATAGGTCAACAGGGGTCGCGGGGCTACACCTTC
CASSIGQQGSRGYTF
>.|TRBJ2-3|TRBV24-1|.
TGTGCCACCAGTGTTAGCCGACAGAGCACAGATACGCAGTATTTT
CATSVSRQSTDTQYF
>.|TRBJ1-4|TRBV7-8|few
TGTGCCAGCAGCCCGCGACAGGACGGGGGTGAAAAACTGTTTTTT
CASSPRQDGGEKLFF
>.|TRBJ1-6|TRBV28|.
TGTGCCAGCAGAATCTGGGGGTCCTCCTATAATTCACCCCTCCACTTT
CASRIWGSSYNSPLHF
>.|TRBJ1-5|TRBV6-2/TRBV6-3|.
TGTGCCAGCAGCTCCAACGGGGGGATTAATCAGCCCCAGCATTTT
CASSSNGGINQPQHF
>.|TRBJ1-2|TRBV14|.
TGTGCCAGCAGCCAAGTCTCGGCTAACTATGGCTACACCTTC
CASSQVSANYGYTF
>.|TRBJ1-2|TRBV6-5|.
TGTGCCAGCAGTTACCTCGGCAGTACTAACTATGGCTACACCTTC
CASSYLGSTNYGYTF
>.|TRBJ1-5|TRBV9|.
TGTGCCAGCAGCGTAGGAGTGGGGGGGAAGCCCCAGCATTTT
CASSVGVGGKPQHF
>TRBD2|TRBJ2-5|TRBV11-2|.
TGTGCCAGCAGCTTAGACGGGGGGGCCCGAAGGGAGACCCAGTACTTC
CASSLDGGARRETQYF
>.|TRBJ2-1|TRBV21-1|once
TGTGCCAGCAGCAAAAGGGCCTGTGTCCCCTACAATGAGCAGTTCTTC
CASSKRACVPYNEQFF
>.|TRBJ1-5|TRBV5-6|once
TGTGCCAGCAGCTTGAGTCTCAACAGGGCGGGCAATCAGCCCCAGCATTTT
CASSLSLNRAGNQPQHF
>TRBD1|TRBJ2-4|TRBV6-5|.
TGTGCCAGCAGTTCCCCGGGACAGGGGATAAACATTCAGTACTTC
CASSSPGQGINIQYF
>.|TRBJ1-1|TRBV5-1|.
TGCGCCAGCAGCTTGGTTAGGGGGACGCTACTGAACACTGAAGCTTTCTTT
CASSLVRGTLLNTEAFF
>.|TRBJ2-3|TRBV4-2|.
TGTGCCAGCAGCCTTTGGCAGGGAAGCACAGATACGCAGTATTTT
CASSLWQGSTDTQYF
>TRBD1|TRBJ1-3|TRBV9|.
TGTGCCAGCAGCGTGACAGGGGCGTTGGACACCATATATTTT
CASSVTGALDTIYF
>TRBD1|TRBJ1-1|TRBV7-3|.
TGTGCCAGCAGCTTACAGGGGGGGAACACTGAAGCTTTCTTT
CASSLQGGNTEAFF
>.|TRBJ2-7|TRBV4-1|.
TGCGCCAGCAGCCAAGAAAGGGGGCGGGATTTCGACGAGCAGTACTTC
CASSQERGRDFDEQYF
>.|TRBJ1-3|TRBV2|.
TGTGCCAGCAGTCAGGGACCATCTGGAAACACCATATATTTT
CASSQGPSGNTIYF
>.|TRBJ1-1|TRBV19|.
TGTGCCAGTAGTATAGGTGGGGCAAGAAACACTGAAGCTTTCTTT
CASSIGGARNTEAFF
>TRBD1|TRBJ1-5|TRBV7-9|.
TGTGCCAGCAGCTGGGGACAGGGGGCTACCTTTAATCAGCCCCAGCATTTT
CASSWGQGATFNQPQHF
>.|TRBJ1-1|TRBV9|.
TGTGCCAGCAGCGTAGGGGTGGGCGGCACTGAAGCTTTCTTT
CASSVGVGGTEAFF
>TRBD1|TRBJ2-7|TRBV7-9|.
TGTGCCAGCAGCTTGGACAGGGCCTACGAGCAGTACTTC
CASSLDRAYEQYF
>.|TRBJ2-2|TRBV27|.
TGTGCCAGCAGTACCACGGACACCGGGGAGCTGTTTTTT
CASSTTDTGELFF
>.|TRBJ1-2|TRBV24-1|once
TGTGCCACCAGTGACCCACTCACAGGGTACGGCTACACCTTC
CATSDPLTGYGYTF
>TRBD2|TRBJ2-1|TRBV5-1|few
TGCGCCAGCAGCTTGGGGGACCCCCGGTGGGGGAGGGGTGAGGACAATGAGCAGTTCTTC
CASSLGDPRWGRGEDNEQFF
>TRBD1|TRBJ2-5|TRBV24-1|.
TGTGCCACCAGTGGCCCGGACAGGTTTCAAGAGACCCAGTACTTC
CATSGPDRFQETQYF
>.|TRBJ1-2|TRBV29-1|.
TGCAGCGTTGTACACAGTAACTATGGCTACACCTTC
CSVVHSNYGYTF
>.|TRBJ2-4|TRBV19|.
TGTGCCAGTAGCTTTCCCCAGGGCATTCAGTACTTC
CASSFPQGIQYF
>.|TRBJ1-2|TRBV5-8|.
TGTGCCAGCAGCTCGAAGGGGGTCTATGGCTACACCTTC
CASSSKGVYGYTF
>TRBD1|TRBJ1-5|TRBV10-3|.
TGTGCCATCAGTGGGGGGCAGGGGGGACTGCCCCAGCATTTT
CAISGGQGGLPQHF
>.|TRBJ1-5|TRBV24-1|.
TGTGCCACCAACGAAAGGCAGGCGATCAATCAGCCCCAGCATTTT
CATNERQAINQPQHF
>TRBD1|TRBJ1-2|TRBV24-1|.
TGTGCCACCAGTGACCCGGGACAGGGGGAAAAAGGCTACACCTTC
CATSDPGQGEKGYTF
>.|TRBJ2-2|TRBV5-4|.
TGTGCCAGCAGCTTGATCCGGCTGGAGGGTTTCACCGGGGAGCTGTTTTTT
CASSLIRLEGFTGELFF
>.|TRBJ1-1|TRBV10-3|.
TGTGCCATCAGTGAGTCTCGGAGGGGCGAAGCTTTCTTT
CAISESRRGEAFF
>.|TRBJ1-3|TRBV5-1|.
TGCGCCAGCAGCTCGAGGGGGGCTGGAAACACCATATATTTT
CASSSRGAGNTIYF
>.|TRBJ2-5|TRBV7-9|once
TGTGCCAGCAGCCGGGCGGGGTACCAAGAGACCCAGTACTTC
CASSRAGYQETQYF
>TRBD1|TRBJ2-1|TRBV7-2|once
TGTGCCAGCAGCCTCATGGGACAGGGATTGGATGAGCAGTTCTTC
CASSLMGQGLDEQFF